This record covers a single T cell receptor (beta chain). Its specificity is unknown. These data belong to a study of cytomegalovirus exposure and HLA in healthy donors. At the level of the study: A preliminary data release comprised tens of millions of unique TCRs obtained from HLA-typed donors. The study's findings and limits: Researchers counted roughly 150 TCR beta chains as cytomegalovirus-associated. Cytomegalovirus status, reportedly, was diagnosed with high specificity and sensitivity by the classifier.

Unrecorded immune exposure was likely among donors, who were nominally healthy when sampled. From germline, CDR1 is SGHTA and CDR2 FQGNSA. This CDR3 has 14 residues. A multiplex PCR was run with 60 Vbeta primers and 13 Jbeta primers. Method: immunoSEQ multiplex PCR; TCRdb's copy keeps in-frame clones and lacks some. Altogether roughly 80,000 clones are present, 77% being singletons, with the ten largest covering under 3%. The rearrangement joins TRBV7-2 to TRBJ2-5; D is undetermined. Gene TRBJ2-7 matches the end of the DNA better, so the J call may be wrong. This TCR derives from a middle-aged man in good health and CMV-seropositive. Sequencing input: PBMCs. The CDR3, as DNA: TGTGCCAGCAGCTTAGCGCGCGGTACCTACGAGCAGTACTTC. It yields the protein CASSLARGTYEQYF.